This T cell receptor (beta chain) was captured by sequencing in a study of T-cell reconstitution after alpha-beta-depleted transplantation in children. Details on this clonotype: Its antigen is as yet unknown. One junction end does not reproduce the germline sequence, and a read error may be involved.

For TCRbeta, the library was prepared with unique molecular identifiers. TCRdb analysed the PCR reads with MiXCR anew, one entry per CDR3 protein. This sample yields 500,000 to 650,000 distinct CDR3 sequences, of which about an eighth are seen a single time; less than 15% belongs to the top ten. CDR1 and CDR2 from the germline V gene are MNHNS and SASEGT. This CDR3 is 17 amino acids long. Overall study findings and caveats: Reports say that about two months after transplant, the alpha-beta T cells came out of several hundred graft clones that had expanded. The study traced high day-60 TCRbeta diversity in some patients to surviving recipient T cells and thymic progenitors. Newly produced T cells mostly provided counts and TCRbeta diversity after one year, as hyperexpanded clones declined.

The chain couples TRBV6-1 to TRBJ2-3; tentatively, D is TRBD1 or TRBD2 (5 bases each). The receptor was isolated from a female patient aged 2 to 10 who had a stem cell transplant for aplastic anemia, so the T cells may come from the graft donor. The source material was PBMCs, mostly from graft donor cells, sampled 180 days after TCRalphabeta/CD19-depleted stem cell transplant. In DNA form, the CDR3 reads TGTGCCAGCAGCCCGGGACGGTCCAGCGTTGGCACAGATCCGCAGTATTTT. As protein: CASSPGRSSVGTDPQYF.